This T cell receptor (beta chain) was identified in a study of breast tumors, draining lymph nodes, adjacent tissues. Study-wide findings and caveats: Tumors had less TCR diversity than lymph nodes, more than nontumor tissue. That most tumor T cells come from lymph nodes remained unproven.

In its sample, this clonotype was seen many times. Its matching antigen is unknown. The lymph nodes were axillary draining lymph nodes from breast cancer patients. Using its own MiXCR run on the multiplex PCR reads, TCRdb lists one record per CDR3 protein. The sample includes 200,000 to 250,000 distinct CDR3 sequences, less than 35% of them seen just once. Germline lookup yields CDR1 SNHLY and CDR2 FYNNEI. V was pared by 2 bases and J by 5 bases, with 13 bases between. The CDR3 contains 15 residues. The receptor was derived from a female donor with breast cancer. Some clones in this sample may be carry-over from other donors' samples. The sequenced material came from axillary lymph node tissue. The J gene is TRBJ2-1, the V gene TRBV2; maybe TRBD2 (5 bases). In DNA form, the CDR3 reads TGTGCCAGCAGTGAACACCAGCGGTACGACAATGAGCAGTTCTTC. Amino acid sequence: CASSEHQRYDNEQFF. The whole variable domain, filled in from reference TRBV2 and TRBJ2-1, reads EPEVTQTPSHQVTQMGQEVILRCVPISNHLYFYWYRQILGQKVEFLVSFYNNEISEKSEIFDDQFSVERPDGSNFTLKIRSTKLEDSAMYFCASSEHQRYDNEQFFGPGTRLTVL.